This T cell receptor (beta chain) came from a study of blood T cell repertoires in COVID-19. Original processing notes: Quantification of nucleated cells was approximated via reference gene primer amplification. Profiling relied on immunoSEQ multiplex PCR, and the TCRdb table lists in-frame clones only, not all of them. V and J calls and clone size are as listed in that table; D and trimming were resolved from the DNA. The sample has a few hundred thousand clones; 87% are singletons. V lost 5 bases, J lost 0 bases, and 4 bases stayed unmatched. Germline V gene data show CDR1 as MNHNY and CDR2 as SVGAGI (reference sequence). This CDR3 is 15 amino acids long.

Sample: peripheral blood. The TCR originated in a woman in her twenties or thirties with COVID-19, enrolled during active disease. This chain joins TRBV6-6 and TRBJ2-3, with 8 bases lining up with TRBD2. CDR3 nucleotide sequence: TGTGCCAGCAGTCCGACTAGCGTTAGCACAGATACGCAGTATTTT. It codes for CASSPTSVSTDTQYF.